The subject of this entry is one T cell receptor beta chain. Original methodology: The assay estimated nucleated cells by amplifying reference gene primers. Libraries were prepared by immunoSEQ multiplex PCR; TCRdb keeps only in-frame clonotypes and omits some of them. V and J calls and clone size are given by that table; D and trimming were obtained from the DNA. This sample has a few hundred thousand clones, with 70% to 90% found just once. This entry comes from a study of blood T cell repertoires in COVID-19. Study-level background: Spain, Italy and the United States supplied samples that represented acute and convalescent COVID-19. Sources were T cells, B-cell-depleted T cells, or PBMCs; the material itself was cDNA or gDNA.

During active infection, Seattle patients enrolled and were then monitored through disease. This TCR was sampled from a woman aged 45-65 years with COVID-19, enrolled during active disease. Sequencing was done on a sample of peripheral blood.

CDR3 amino acids: CTSSPPGVKYQPQHF. The CDR3 DNA reads TGCACCAGCAGCCCACCGGGGGTCAAATATCAGCCCCAGCATTTT. This chain uses TRBV1 with TRBJ1-5. TRBV1 is a listed pseudogene. This CDR3 spans 15 amino acids.